The T cell receptor (beta chain) under discussion was sequenced for a study of blood T cell repertoires in COVID-19. Looking at the study overall: Acute and convalescent COVID-19 samples came from the United States, Italy and Spain.

The germline gives CDR1 SGHDT, CDR2 YYEEEE. V lost 2 bases, J lost 5 bases, and 9 bases stayed unmatched. This CDR3 comprises 16 residues. In the study's own analysis: Reference gene primers were amplified, and this amplification served to estimate nucleated cell counts. TCRdb keeps only in-frame clones here, not all; method: immunoSEQ multiplex PCR. V, J and clone size are taken as reported in that table, and D and trimming were inferred from the DNA itself. The table records 35,000 to 50,000 clones, roughly 84% of them present only once. V is TRBV5-6 and J is TRBJ2-5, with TRBD2 matching 10 bases. Sequencing was performed on peripheral blood. This clonotype was obtained from a human donor in a cohort sampled during active COVID-19. CDR3 nucleotide sequence: TGTGCCAGCAGCTTCACCCAGCGGGGGGGCAGGGAGACCCAGTACTTC. It specifies CASSFTQRGGRETQYF.